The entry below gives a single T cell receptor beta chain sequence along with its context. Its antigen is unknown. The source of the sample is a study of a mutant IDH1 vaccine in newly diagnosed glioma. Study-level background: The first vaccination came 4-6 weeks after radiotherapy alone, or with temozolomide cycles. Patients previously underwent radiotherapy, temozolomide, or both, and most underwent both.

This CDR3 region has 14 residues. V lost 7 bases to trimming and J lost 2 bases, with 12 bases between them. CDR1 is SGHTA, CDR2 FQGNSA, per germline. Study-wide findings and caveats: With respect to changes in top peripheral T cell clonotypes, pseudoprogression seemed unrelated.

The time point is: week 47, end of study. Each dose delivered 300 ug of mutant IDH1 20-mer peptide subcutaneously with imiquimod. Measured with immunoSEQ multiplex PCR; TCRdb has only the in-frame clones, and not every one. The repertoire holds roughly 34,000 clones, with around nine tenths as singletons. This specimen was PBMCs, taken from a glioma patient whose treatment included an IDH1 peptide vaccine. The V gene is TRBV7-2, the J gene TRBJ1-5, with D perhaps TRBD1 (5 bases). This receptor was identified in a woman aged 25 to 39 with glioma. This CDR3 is CASTARGGNQPQHF. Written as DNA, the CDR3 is TGTGCCAGCACCGCAAGGGGAGGCAATCAGCCCCAGCATTTT.